Sequencing of this T cell receptor beta chain was carried out in a study of shared clonotypes between healthy human individuals. Repertoires were generated with immunoSEQ multiplex PCR, while TCRdb's copy carries only in-frame clones and drops some. The sample contains about 2.1 million clones, around 93% of which appear only once. The CDR3 sequence is 14 residues long. Germline V lookup: CDR1 LNHDA, CDR2 SQIVND (reference sequence). Trimming at V came to 5 bases and at J to 2 bases, leaving 6 bases not matched to a gene. Naivety among CD8 cells was defined by CD45RO negativity and positive CCR7 selection, thereby excluding terminally differentiated effector memory CD45RA+ cells. Donors had no recently reported acute infections or vaccinations and were HIV-negative.

The source is a young man in good health. Some clones in this sample may be carry-over from other donors' samples. This rearrangement joins TRBV19 to TRBJ2-7, with 7 bases lining up with TRBD2. Sequencing was carried out using naive CD8+ T cells from PBMCs. The CDR3 DNA is TGTGCCAGTAGTCGCCTAGCGGAAGCCTACGAGCAGTACTTC. This sequence encodes CASSRLAEAYEQYF.